This T cell receptor beta chain originates from a study of T cells in Graves' hyperthyroidism and ophthalmopathy. General study results and limits: Ophthalmopathy was identified by the model a median roughly six months ahead of onset.

At least ten counts were recorded for this clonotype. Its antigen is not known. In germline, CDR1 is LGHNT, CDR2 FRNRAP. V gave up 4 bases and J gave up 8 bases, with 11 bases separating them. The length of the CDR3 is 12 residues. TCR beta CDR3 sequences were amplified from RNA transcripts. HTBI primers drove first-round RT-PCR of the TCR CDR3. TCRdb itself ran the multiplex PCR reads through MiXCR, one entry per CDR3 protein. In the table there are about 720,000 distinct CDR3 sequences, around a sixth of which are singletons. This TCR was recovered from a woman aged 45-65 years with Graves' hyperthyroidism that later progressed to Graves' ophthalmopathy. Specimen: blood. The rearrangement links TRBV12-5 to TRBJ2-5; no definite D call. Here the CDR3 DNA reads TGTGCTAGTGGTTGGACCCAAGGAACCCAGTACTTC. Residues: CASGWTQGTQYF.